This is a list of T cell receptor beta chains from one sample in a study of blood T cell repertoires in COVID-19. Only in-frame clones appear in the TCRdb table, and some are missing; sequencing was by immunoSEQ multiplex PCR. The sample holds some 80,000 clones, around nine tenths seen once. The sequencing input was peripheral blood. Receptors were obtained from a woman at least 80 years old with acute or convalescent COVID-19. Each CDR3 is given with its conserved first and last residue. The D gene is left open where the match is weak. Only part of the rows carry a size: once, few, many, or a class if the clone is expanded.

clone size	J gene	D gene	V gene	CDR3 DNA	CDR3 protein
NA	TRBJ2-4	NA	TRBV5-6	TGTGCCAGCAGCTTTGGCGGGACGGCCAAAAACATTCAGTACTTC	CASSFGGTAKNIQYF
NA	TRBJ2-7	NA	TRBV4-2	TGTGCCAGCAGCCAAGATTTAATAGTAGGGGCGCGGAACTACGAGCAGTACTTC	CASSQDLIVGARNYEQYF
NA	TRBJ1-6	NA	TRBV9	TGTGCCAGCAGCGTAGGGGGGCGTAATTCACCCCTCCACTTT	CASSVGGRNSPLHF
NA	TRBJ1-5	NA	TRBV27	TGTGCCAGCAGTTCTACCCTCGGGGGGGCTGATCAGCCCCAGCATTTT	CASSSTLGGADQPQHF
NA	TRBJ1-3	NA	TRBV5-1	TGCGCCAGCAGCTTGGAGGCCTGGAGCTCTGGAAACACCATATATTTT	CASSLEAWSSGNTIYF
once	TRBJ1-2	TRBD1	TRBV29-1	TGCAGCGTTGAAGCAGGGGGAAGATCCTATGGCTACACCTTC	CSVEAGGRSYGYTF
NA	TRBJ2-5	TRBD2	TRBV19	TGTGCCAGTAGTCCCCCGGGGGGGGGCCGGGAGACCCAGTACTTC	CASSPPGGGRETQYF
NA	TRBJ1-5	TRBD1	TRBV19	TGTGCCAGTAGGACAGGGGGGTCGGGAAGCAATCAGCCCCAGCATTTT	CASRTGGSGSNQPQHF
NA	TRBJ1-2	NA	TRBV10-2	TGCGCCAGCAGCGGAATAGCAGGGGCGGGCGGCTACACCTTC	CASSGIAGAGGYTF
NA	TRBJ2-2	TRBD1	TRBV24-1	TGTGCCACCAGTGACAAGGACAGGCCCAACACCGGGGAGCTGTTTTTT	CATSDKDRPNTGELFF
NA	TRBJ1-5	NA	TRBV7-2	TGTGCCAGCAGCTTAGTCCCGGTGGAGGCCAGCAATCAGCCCCAGCATTTT	CASSLVPVEASNQPQHF
NA	TRBJ1-1	NA	TRBV20-1	TGCAGTGCTAGAGGCCAGCGTGAAGCTTTCTTT	CSARGQREAFF
NA	TRBJ2-7	TRBD1	TRBV5-1	TGCGCCAGCAGCTTGAGGACAGGGGATAACGAGCAGTACTTC	CASSLRTGDNEQYF
NA	TRBJ2-5	TRBD2	TRBV5-5	TGTGCCAGCAGCGGTGGACTAGCGGGGGGGCCAGGGACCCAGTACTTC	CASSGGLAGGPGTQYF
NA	TRBJ2-2	NA	TRBV5-1	TGCGCCAGCAGCAAAGGACAGCACACCGGGGAGCTGTTTTTT	CASSKGQHTGELFF
NA	TRBJ1-1	NA	TRBV7-3	TGTGCCAGCAGCTTAGACAGGAACACTGAAGCTTTCTTT	CASSLDRNTEAFF
NA	TRBJ2-1	NA	TRBV6-2/TRBV6-3	TGTGCCAGCAGTCCCGACATTAGCTCCTACAATGAGCAGTTCTTC	CASSPDISSYNEQFF
NA	TRBJ1-5	NA	TRBV15	TGTGCCACCAGCAGAGAGGGCCCTGGACAGCCCCAGCATTTT	CATSREGPGQPQHF
NA	TRBJ1-4	TRBD1	TRBV23-1	TGCGCCAGCAGTCAACAGACAGGGCGGGATGAAAAACTGTTTTTT	CASSQQTGRDEKLFF
once	TRBJ1-6	NA	TRBV19	TGTGCCAGTAGTACCAGGGGAAACGGGAATTCACCCCTCCACTTT	CASSTRGNGNSPLHF
NA	TRBJ2-7	TRBD1	TRBV3-1/TRBV3-2	TGTGCCAGCAGCCCGACACTGGGGGACAGGGCTACCCACGAGCAGTACTTC	CASSPTLGDRATHEQYF
NA	TRBJ2-7	NA	TRBV24-1	TGTGCCACCAGTGATTTGCGAGGAATTGTCGAGCAGTACTTC	CATSDLRGIVEQYF
NA	TRBJ1-2	NA	TRBV28	TGTGCCAGCAGTTTGAAGGGGCTTGGCTACACCTTC	CASSLKGLGYTF
once	TRBJ1-2	NA	TRBV20-1	TGCAGTGCTATTCCGGGCTACACCTTC	CSAIPGYTF
NA	TRBJ2-2	NA	TRBV28	TGTGCCAGCAGTTTAATCGACACCGGGGAGCTGTTTTTT	CASSLIDTGELFF
NA	TRBJ1-2	NA	TRBV29-1	TGCAGCGCCACCACAGGTGACTATGGCTACACCTTC	CSATTGDYGYTF
NA	TRBJ2-3	TRBD2	TRBV19	TGTGCCAGTAATCAGCGGGGGGGGAGTTTCACAGATACGCAGTATTTT	CASNQRGGSFTDTQYF
NA	TRBJ1-2	NA	TRBV5-4	TGTGCCAGCAGCTTGGTAACAGGGAGTGGCTACACCTTC	CASSLVTGSGYTF
NA	TRBJ1-5	NA	TRBV18	TGTGCCAGCTCACCAGGAGCACTGGGCAATCAGCCCCAGCATTTT	CASSPGALGNQPQHF
NA	TRBJ2-3	TRBD2	TRBV7-9	TGTGCCAGCGGTCCTAGCGGGACAGATACGCAGTATTTT	CASGPSGTDTQYF
NA	TRBJ1-2	TRBD1	TRBV2	TGTGCCAGCAGTAGAGACAGGGATGGCTACACCTTC	CASSRDRDGYTF
NA	TRBJ2-3	NA	TRBV28	TGTGCCAGCAGACCGGGACACATAGCAGATACGCAGTATTTT	CASRPGHIADTQYF
NA	TRBJ1-4	NA	TRBV19	TGTGCCAGTAAGGGAGGGGCACTGAATGAAAAACTGTTTTTT	CASKGGALNEKLFF
NA	TRBJ2-3	NA	TRBV9	TGTGCCAGCAGCGTAACCCTAGAGGATACGCAGTATTTT	CASSVTLEDTQYF
NA	TRBJ1-1	NA	TRBV10-2	TGCGCCAGCAGTGAAAAACGGAGGAACACTGAAGCTTTCTTT	CASSEKRRNTEAFF
NA	TRBJ1-2	TRBD1	TRBV9	TGTGCCAGCAGCGTAGGTGGCCTCCGGGACAGGGGGAACTATGGCTACACCTTC	CASSVGGLRDRGNYGYTF
NA	TRBJ1-5	NA	TRBV2	TGTGCCAGCAGTGGGGAGATCAATCAGCCCCAGCATTTT	CASSGEINQPQHF
NA	TRBJ2-2	TRBD2	TRBV9	TGTGCCAGCAAGCCGGGGGGAAATACCGGGGAGCTGTTTTTT	CASKPGGNTGELFF
NA	TRBJ2-7	TRBD2	TRBV7-8	TGTGCCAGCAGCTCCCGAGAACGCGGGAGGGCCTACGAGCAGTACTTC	CASSSRERGRAYEQYF
NA	TRBJ2-7	TRBD2	TRBV2	TGTGCCAGCAAGACTAGCGGGAGGAGCGGGGAGCAGTACTTC	CASKTSGRSGEQYF
NA	TRBJ2-1	NA	TRBV6-5	TGTGCCAGCAGTAGGGGCATCGATGAGCAGTTCTTC	CASSRGIDEQFF
once	TRBJ2-5	NA	TRBV5-5	TGTGCCAGCAGCCGCACCGGACAGATTCAAGAGACCCAGTACTTC	CASSRTGQIQETQYF
NA	TRBJ2-7	TRBD2	TRBV6-2/TRBV6-3	TGTGCCAGCAGCTTGACTAGCGGGAGAGGTTACGAGCAGTACTTC	CASSLTSGRGYEQYF
NA	TRBJ2-7	TRBD2	TRBV2	TGTGCCAGTCATAGCGGGAGCTCCTACGAGCAGTACTTC	CASHSGSSYEQYF
NA	TRBJ2-2	NA	TRBV19	TGTGCCAGTACCCCTGGGGGGGGCGCGAACACCGGGGAGCTGTTTTTT	CASTPGGGANTGELFF
NA	TRBJ2-1	TRBD2	TRBV6-6	TGTGCCAGCAGTTACTCCCTAGCGGGGGGGCCCTATGAGCAGTTCTTC	CASSYSLAGGPYEQFF